This record concerns one TCR beta chain sequence. The antigen is undetermined. It was with 60 Vbeta and 13 Jbeta primers that the PCR ran. Sequencing used immunoSEQ multiplex PCR; TCRdb keeps in-frame clones, though not all of them. The sample has about 160,000 clones, roughly two thirds seen once; the top ten hold more than 2.5%. Germline V CDR1 and CDR2: MNHNY, SVGAGI (reference sequence). The CDR3 has 14 residues. Germline trimming cut 8 bases from V and 1 base from J; bases unmatched to any gene: 5. This sample is part of a study of cytomegalovirus exposure and HLA in healthy donors. Study results and caveats: A missense DCLRE1C variant was associated with V- and J-gene trimming of TCR beta chains in a later analysis, and an independent cohort replicated the association. Most of the CMV-associated TCR beta chains (in a later analysis) appeared to be HLA-restricted.

The donors were healthy bone marrow donors. Material for sequencing was PBMCs. The chain is built from TRBV6-6 and TRBJ1-1, with TRBD1 identical over 9 bases. This TCR came from a woman in her 30s in good health and CMV-seronegative. The chain's CDR3 is CASGSDRGNTEAFF. In DNA, the CDR3 is TGTGCCAGCGGATCGGACAGGGGGAACACTGAAGCTTTCTTT.